This paragraph covers one TCR beta chain sequence. No antigen is known for it. CDR1 and CDR2 (germline): LNHDA, SQIVND (reference sequence). V lost 5 bases, J lost 4 bases, and 8 bases stayed unmatched. This CDR3 comprises 16 residues. Via MiXCR, TCRdb re-called the 5' RACE reads, giving one row per CDR3 protein. Among some 460,000 distinct CDR3 sequences listed, 14% were seen once. The data belong to a study of identical twins. Overall study findings and caveats: It was possible that invariant MAIT and iNKT cells partly confounded the zero-insertion analyses. For cord blood, abundant beta clonotypes had fewer insertions, unlike memory repertoires, which showed none. In drawing conclusions, the study used cross-sectional statistical analysis and did not follow the same donors.

This sample also belongs to another study, concerning yellow fever vaccine responses in identical twins. Turning to that study: Twins' vaccine T cell responses were reported to seem partly convergent and partly personalized.

The TCR originated in a woman in her late teens or twenties in good health. Sequencing was done on a sample of CD4+ T cells sorted from blood. The chain employs TRBV19 and TRBJ2-1, with 10 bases lining up with TRBD1. The CDR3 here is CASSSPGQGFYNEQFF. CDR3 DNA sequence: TGTGCCAGTAGTTCCCCGGGACAGGGGTTTTACAATGAGCAGTTCTTC.